This T cell receptor beta chain emerged from a study of tumor-infiltrating lymphocytes in primary liver carcinoma. Study context: Staged T1-T3 N0M0, the tumors had sizes that ranged from roughly 4 to 11 cm across. Whole-study results and caveats: Blood trailed tumors significantly in top-250-clone fraction (p = 0.039).

The sample holds many counts of this clonotype. What it binds is unknown. The study extracted blood RNA from unsorted whole blood and also extracted germline DNA. Patients were chronically HBV-infected and treatment-naive. The germline V gene has CDR1 SGHAT and CDR2 FQNNGV. With V trimmed by 4 bases and J by 3 bases, 4 bases remained unmatched. This CDR3 contains 14 residues. Using a constant-region primer together with ProtoScript II reverse transcriptase, TCR beta cDNA was made from roughly 500 ng of total RNA. Slightly modified ARM-PCR served as the procedure for the TCR beta libraries. These libraries came from three rounds of nested multiplex PCR. A C-beta reverse primer was combined with TRBV1-TRBV30 forward primers in the first two PCR rounds, and each round had around 10 cycles. MiXCR was run by TCRdb on the multiplex PCR reads, yielding one entry per CDR3 protein. Among about 330,000 distinct CDR3 sequences listed, almost 65% were seen once.

Sequences were obtained from peripheral blood. The chain couples TRBV11-2 to TRBJ2-7, with 9 bases matching TRBD1. This TCR came from a man between 35 and 55 years old with primary liver carcinoma and hepatitis B virus infection. CDR3 loop: CASSSPGQGYEQYF. The CDR3 DNA is TGTGCCAGCAGCTCGCCGGGACAGGGCTACGAGCAGTACTTC.